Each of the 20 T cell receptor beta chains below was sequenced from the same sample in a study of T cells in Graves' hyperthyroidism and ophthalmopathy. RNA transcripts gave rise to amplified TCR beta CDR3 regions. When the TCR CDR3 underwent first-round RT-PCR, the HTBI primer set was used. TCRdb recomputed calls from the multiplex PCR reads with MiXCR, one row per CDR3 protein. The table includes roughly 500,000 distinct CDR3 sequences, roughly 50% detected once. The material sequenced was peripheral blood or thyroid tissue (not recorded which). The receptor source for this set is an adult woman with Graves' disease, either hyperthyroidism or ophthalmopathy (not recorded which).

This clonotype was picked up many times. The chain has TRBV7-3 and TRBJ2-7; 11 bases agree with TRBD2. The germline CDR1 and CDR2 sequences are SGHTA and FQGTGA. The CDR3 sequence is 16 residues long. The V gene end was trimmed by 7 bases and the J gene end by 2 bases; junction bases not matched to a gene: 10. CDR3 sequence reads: CASTPPGTSGTYEQYF. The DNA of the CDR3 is TGTGCCAGCACCCCCCCCGGGACTAGCGGAACCTACGAGCAGTACTTC.

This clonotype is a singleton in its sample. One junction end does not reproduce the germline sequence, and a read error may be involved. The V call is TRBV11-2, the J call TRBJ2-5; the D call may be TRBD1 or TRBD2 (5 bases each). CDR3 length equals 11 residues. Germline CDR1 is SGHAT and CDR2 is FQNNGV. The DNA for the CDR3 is TGTGCCAGCAGCTTAGACACGGGACGGAACTTC. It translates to CASSLDTGRNF.

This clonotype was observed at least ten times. For the CDR3, the DNA is TGTGCCAGCAGAAAGTTGGGGGGCACTGAAGCTTTCTTT. Translating it yields CASRKLGGTEAFF. The V call is TRBV6-5, the J call TRBJ1-1, with D perhaps matching TRBD1 (5 bases). The CDR3 totals 13 residues. V lost 6 bases to trimming and J lost 4 bases, with 12 bases between them. The germline gives CDR1 MNHEY, CDR2 SVGAGI.

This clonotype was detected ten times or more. CDR3 sequence reads: CASSLDLGTSGSRGLCEQYF. In DNA form, the CDR3 reads TGTGCCAGCAGCTTAGATCTCGGGACTAGCGGGAGCCGTGGCCTTTGCGAGCAGTACTTC. J is TRBJ2-7 and V is TRBV11-2; 14 bases agree with TRBD2. Per germline, CDR1 SGHAT and CDR2 FQNNGV. With V trimmed by 0 bases and J by 6 bases, 16 bases remained unmatched. The CDR3 covers 20 residues.

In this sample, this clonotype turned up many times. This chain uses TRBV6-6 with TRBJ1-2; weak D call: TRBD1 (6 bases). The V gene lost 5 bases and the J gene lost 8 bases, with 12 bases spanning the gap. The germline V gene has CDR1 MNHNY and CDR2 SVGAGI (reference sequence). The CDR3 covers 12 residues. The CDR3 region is CASSDRSRGYTF. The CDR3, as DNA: TGTGCCAGCAGTGACAGGTCCCGAGGCTACACCTTC.

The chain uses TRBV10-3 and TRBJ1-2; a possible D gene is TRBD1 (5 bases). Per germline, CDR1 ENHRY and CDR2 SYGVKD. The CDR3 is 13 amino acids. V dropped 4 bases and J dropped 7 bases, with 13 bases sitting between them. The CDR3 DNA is TGTGCCATCAGTGCTTTGAGGGGCTCTGGCTACACCTTC. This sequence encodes CAISALRGSGYTF.

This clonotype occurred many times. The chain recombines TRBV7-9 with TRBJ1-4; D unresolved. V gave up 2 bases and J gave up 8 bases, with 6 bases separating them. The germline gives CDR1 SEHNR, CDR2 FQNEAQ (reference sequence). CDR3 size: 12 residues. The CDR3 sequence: CASSLSGEKLFF. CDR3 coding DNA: TGTGCCAGCAGCTTATCCGGGGAAAAACTGTTTTTT.

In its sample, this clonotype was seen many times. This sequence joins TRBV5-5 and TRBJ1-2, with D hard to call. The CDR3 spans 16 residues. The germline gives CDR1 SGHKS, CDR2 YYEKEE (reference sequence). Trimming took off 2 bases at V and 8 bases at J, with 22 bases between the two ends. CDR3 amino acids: CASSLRLIPLGNGYTF. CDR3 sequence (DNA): TGTGCCAGCAGCTTAAGACTTATCCCCTTAGGGAACGGCTACACCTTC.

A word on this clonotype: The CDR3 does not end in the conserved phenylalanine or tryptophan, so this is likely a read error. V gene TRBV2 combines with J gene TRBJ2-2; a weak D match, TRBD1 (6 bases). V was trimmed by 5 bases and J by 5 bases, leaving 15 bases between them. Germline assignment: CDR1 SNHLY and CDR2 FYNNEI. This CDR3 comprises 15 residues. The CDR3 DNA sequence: TGTGCCAGCAGTCAGGTGGGGGCGCTGACCGGGGAGCTGTTTGTA. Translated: CASSQVGALTGELFV.

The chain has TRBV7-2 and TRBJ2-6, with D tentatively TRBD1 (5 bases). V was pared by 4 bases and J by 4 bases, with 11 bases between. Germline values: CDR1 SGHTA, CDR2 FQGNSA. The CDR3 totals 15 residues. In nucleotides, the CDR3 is TGTGCCAGCAGCTACGAACGACAGGGGGCCAACGTCCTGACTTTC. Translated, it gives CASSYERQGANVLTF.

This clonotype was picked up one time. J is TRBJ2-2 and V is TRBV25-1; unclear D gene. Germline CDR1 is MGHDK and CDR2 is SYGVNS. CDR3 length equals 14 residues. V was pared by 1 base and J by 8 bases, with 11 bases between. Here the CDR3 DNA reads TGTGCCAGCAGTGAATCTGGGCACCGTGGGGAGCTGTTTTTT. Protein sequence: CASSESGHRGELFF. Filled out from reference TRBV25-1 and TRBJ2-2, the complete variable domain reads EADIYQTPRYLVIGTGKKITLECSQTMGHDKMYWYQQDPGMELHLIHYSYGVNSTEKGDLSSESTVSRIRTEHFPLTLESARPSHTSQYLCASSESGHRGELFFGEGSRLTVL.

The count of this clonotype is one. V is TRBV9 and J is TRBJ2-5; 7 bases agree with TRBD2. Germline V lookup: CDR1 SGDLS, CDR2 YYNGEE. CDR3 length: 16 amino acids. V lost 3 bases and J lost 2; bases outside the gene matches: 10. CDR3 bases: TGTGCCAGCAGCGGATCCCGGGAGGACCTTCAAGAGACCCAGTACTTC. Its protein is CASSGSREDLQETQYF.

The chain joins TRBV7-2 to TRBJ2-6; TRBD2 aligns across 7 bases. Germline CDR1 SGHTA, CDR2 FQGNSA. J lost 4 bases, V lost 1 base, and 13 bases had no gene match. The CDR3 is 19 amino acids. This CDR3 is CASSLVGWRESTGANVLTF. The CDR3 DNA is TGTGCCAGCAGCTTAGTGGGGTGGCGGGAGTCTACCGGGGCCAACGTCCTGACTTTC.

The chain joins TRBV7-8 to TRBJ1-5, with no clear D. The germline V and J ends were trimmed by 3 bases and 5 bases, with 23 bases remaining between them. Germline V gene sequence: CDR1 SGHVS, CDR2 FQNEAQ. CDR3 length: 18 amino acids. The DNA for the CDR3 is TGTGCCAGCAGCTTCAGTGCTGGATCCCGCGGGGTGGATCAGCCCCAGCATTTT. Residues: CASSFSAGSRGVDQPQHF.

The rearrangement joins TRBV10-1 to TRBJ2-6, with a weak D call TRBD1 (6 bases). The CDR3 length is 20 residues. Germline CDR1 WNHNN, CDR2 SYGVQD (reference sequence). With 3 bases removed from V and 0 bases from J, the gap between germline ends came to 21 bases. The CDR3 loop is CASSESSKDSSGSGANVLTF. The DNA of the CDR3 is TGCGCCAGCAGTGAATCAAGTAAGGACAGTTCCGGCTCTGGGGCCAACGTCCTGACTTTC.

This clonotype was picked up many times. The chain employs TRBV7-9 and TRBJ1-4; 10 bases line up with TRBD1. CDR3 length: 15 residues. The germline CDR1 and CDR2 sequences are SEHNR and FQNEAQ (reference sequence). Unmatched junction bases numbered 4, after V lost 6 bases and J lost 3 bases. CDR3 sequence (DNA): TGTGCCAGCAGTGACAGGGGGCAAGCTAATGAAAAACTGTTTTTT. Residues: CASSDRGQANEKLFF.

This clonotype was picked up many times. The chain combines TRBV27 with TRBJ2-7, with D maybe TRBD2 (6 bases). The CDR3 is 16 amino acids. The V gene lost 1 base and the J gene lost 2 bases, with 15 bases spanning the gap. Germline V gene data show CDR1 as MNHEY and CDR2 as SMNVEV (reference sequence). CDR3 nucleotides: TGTGCCAGCAGTTTATGGAGGGGACGCTACGCCTACGAGCAGTACTTC. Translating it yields CASSLWRGRYAYEQYF.

CDR3 nucleotide sequence: TGTGCCAGTAGTCCCCGGGACAGCTCATATCAGCCCCAGCATTTT. Residues: CASSPRDSSYQPQHF. J is TRBJ1-5 and V is TRBV19, with TRBD1 matching 7 bases. CDR1 and CDR2 (germline): LNHDA, SQIVND (reference sequence). The CDR3 runs to 15 residues. The J segment lost 5 bases and the V segment lost 5 bases, leaving 9 bases of the junction unmatched.

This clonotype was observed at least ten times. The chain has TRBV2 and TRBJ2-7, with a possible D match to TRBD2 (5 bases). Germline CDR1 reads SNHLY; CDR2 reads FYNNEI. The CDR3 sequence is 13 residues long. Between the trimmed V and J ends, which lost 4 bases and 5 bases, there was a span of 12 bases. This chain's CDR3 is CASSGGLSDEQYF. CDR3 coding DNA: TGTGCCAGCAGTGGAGGACTTAGCGACGAGCAGTACTTC.

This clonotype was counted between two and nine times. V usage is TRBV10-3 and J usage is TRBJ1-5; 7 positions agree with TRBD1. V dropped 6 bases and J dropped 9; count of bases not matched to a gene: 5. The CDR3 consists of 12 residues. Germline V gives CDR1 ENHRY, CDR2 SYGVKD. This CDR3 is CAIRGRQGPQHF. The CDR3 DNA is TGTGCCATCAGGGGTAGACAGGGGCCCCAGCATTTT.